The clone carrying this T cell receptor (beta chain) was counted many times. The CDR3 regions of TCR beta were amplified from RNA transcripts. The HTBI primer set drove a first-round RT-PCR of the TCR CDR3. One entry per CDR3 protein, called by TCRdb with MiXCR from the multiplex PCR reads. Of around 450,000 distinct CDR3 sequences in the sample, around a sixth were seen once. Patients aged 18 to 65 had newly diagnosed hyperthyroidism of under 2 months' duration. These data come from a study of T cells in Graves' hyperthyroidism and ophthalmopathy. This clonotype was obtained from a woman under 30 with Graves' hyperthyroidism. Sample: blood.

CDR3 sequence (DNA): TGTGCCAGCAGTGAAGGGGACTCCTACAATGAGCAGTTCTTC. It is translated as CASSEGDSYNEQFF. The chain carries TRBV6-1 and TRBJ2-1; no clear D. The V gene's germline CDR1 is MNHNS and CDR2 SASEGT. V lost 1 base to trimming and J lost 0 bases, with 4 bases between them. CDR3 length: 14 amino acids.